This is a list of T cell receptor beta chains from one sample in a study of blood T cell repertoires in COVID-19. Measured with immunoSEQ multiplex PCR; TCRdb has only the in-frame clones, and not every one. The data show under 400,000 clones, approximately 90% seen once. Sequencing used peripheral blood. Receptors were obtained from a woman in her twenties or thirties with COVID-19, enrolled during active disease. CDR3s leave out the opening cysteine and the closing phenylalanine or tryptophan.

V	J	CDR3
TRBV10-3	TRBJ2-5	AISEQLETQY
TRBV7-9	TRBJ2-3	ASSLDGGLPDTQY
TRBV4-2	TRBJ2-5	ASSRGLASGETQY
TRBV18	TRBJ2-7	ASSPWQGYEQY
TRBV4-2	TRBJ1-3	ASSPDSGNTIY
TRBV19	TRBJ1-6	ASTQRPGSGSPLH
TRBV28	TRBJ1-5	ASRTDRVWADGNQPQH
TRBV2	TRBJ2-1	ASGQGVYNEQF
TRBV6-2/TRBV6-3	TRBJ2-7	ASSYGGSGGPAYEQY
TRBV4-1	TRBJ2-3	ASSQVGARGDTQY
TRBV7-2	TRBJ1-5	ASSLLARGSNQPQH
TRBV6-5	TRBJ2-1	ASSTGGRNEQF
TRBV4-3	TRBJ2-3	ASSQDGVGGAFITQY
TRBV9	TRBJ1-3	ASSVSESSGNTIY
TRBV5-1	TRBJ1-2	ASSLGTGGPYGYT
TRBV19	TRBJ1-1	ASRLGSRETEAF
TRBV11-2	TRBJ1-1	ASSPGTGGNTEAF
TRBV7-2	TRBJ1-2	ASRPNRGPGYGYT
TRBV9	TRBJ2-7	ASSRGLAGGYEQY
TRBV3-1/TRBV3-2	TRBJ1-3	ASSLQGNANTIY
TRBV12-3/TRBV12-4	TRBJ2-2	ASTLTDTGELF
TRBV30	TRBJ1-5	AWRRFRGNMGDPTADSNQPQH
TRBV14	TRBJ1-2	ASSQDAQGVGGYT
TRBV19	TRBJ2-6	ASSIWQGAVGANVLT
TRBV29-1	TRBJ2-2	SVGLVPSGALNTGELF
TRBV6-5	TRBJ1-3	ASYRGQGNTIY
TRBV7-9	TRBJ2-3	ASVKGEALTDTQY
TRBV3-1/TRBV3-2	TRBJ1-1	ASSRQGSNTEAF
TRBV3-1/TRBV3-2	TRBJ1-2	ASSQAIRGLTGGYT
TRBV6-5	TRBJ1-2	ASHGGNRANYGYT
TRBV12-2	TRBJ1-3	ASRLGSSGGCGNTIY
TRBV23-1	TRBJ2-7	ASSPPPQTSYEQY
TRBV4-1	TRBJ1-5	ASSQDPGQGGNQPQH
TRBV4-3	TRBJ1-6	ASSQDREIPWPLH
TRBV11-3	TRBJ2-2	ASSLIYSTGELF
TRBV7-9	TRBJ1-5	ASSYTGGNQPQH
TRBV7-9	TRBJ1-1	ASSLRGVRSTEAF
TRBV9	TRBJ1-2	ASSEGGDSNYGYT
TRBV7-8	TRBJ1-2	ASSLARRGRTPNYGYT